A single T cell receptor (beta chain) is shown here with its context. Trimming cost V 6 bases and J 4 bases, with 15 bases left between them. CDR3 length: 14 residues. Looked up from germline, CDR1 is LNHDA and CDR2 is SQIVND (reference sequence). The data derive from a study of T cell responses to AZD1222 COVID-19 vaccine. Measured with immunoSEQ multiplex PCR; TCRdb has only the in-frame clones, and not every one. The top ten hold approximately 1.2% of the sample, which has roughly 180,000 clones, about 90% seen once. This receptor was obtained from an adult who received the AZD1222 COVID-19 vaccine. The specimen was peripheral blood, collected 28 days after the second AZD1222 dose. This chain links TRBV19 with TRBJ1-1; no clear D gene. The CDR3 region is CASSPNWMVTEAFF. CDR3 nucleotides: TGTGCCAGTAGCCCTAATTGGATGGTCACTGAAGCTTTCTTT.